One sample yielded the 31 T cell receptor beta chains listed below, sequenced in a study of CD8 T cells in ankylosing spondylitis. TCRdb redid the calling of the 5' RACE reads with MiXCR, one entry per CDR3 protein. The sample lists 150,000 to 200,000 distinct CDR3 sequences; approximately 12% were seen once. Sequenced input: blood, either unsorted or a sorted T cell fraction (not recorded which). The source of these receptors is a female donor with ankylosing spondylitis or in good health (not recorded which).

This clonotype was detected many times. The V gene is TRBV12-3 or TRBV12-4, the J gene TRBJ1-1; D might be TRBD1 (5 bases). Trimming cost V 3 bases and J 7 bases, with 12 bases left between them. CDR3 length: 13 residues. The CDR3 protein is CASSLGRDDEAFF. CDR3 DNA: TGTGCCAGCAGTTTGGGGAGGGACGATGAAGCTTTCTTT.

In its sample, this clonotype was seen many times. The rearrangement uses TRBV10-3 and TRBJ2-3; D gene ambiguous. Germline V gives CDR1 ENHRY, CDR2 SYGVKD. The germline V and J ends were trimmed by 2 bases and 4 bases, with 10 bases remaining between them. The CDR3 is 14 residues long. This CDR3 reads CAISERLVADTQYF. The CDR3 DNA sequence: TGTGCCATCAGTGAGAGGCTAGTAGCAGATACGCAGTATTTT.

This clonotype has ten or more counts. The V gene is TRBV29-1, the J gene TRBJ2-2; D is ambiguous. The V end lost 0 bases, the J end lost 0 bases, and 5 bases lay between the germline ends. Per the germline V gene, CDR1 is SQVTM and CDR2 is ANQGSEA. The CDR3 is 14 residues long. The CDR3 reads CSVEEHSNTGELFF. In DNA, the CDR3 is TGCAGCGTTGAAGAACATTCGAACACCGGGGAGCTGTTTTTT.

This clonotype appeared many times. V usage is TRBV28 and J usage is TRBJ1-5; 10 bases match TRBD1. CDR3 length equals 16 residues. V shed 6 bases, J shed 11 bases, and the junction held 16 bases outside the gene matches. The germline gives CDR1 MDHEN, CDR2 SYDVKM. CDR3 sequence: CASSPTGGGVGGAQHF. The CDR3 nucleotides read TGTGCCAGCAGCCCGACAGGGGGCGGAGTAGGGGGAGCCCAGCATTTT.

The table lists this clonotype with many counts. The CDR3 nucleotides read TGTGCCAGCACCTCGATGATAGCGGGATTGTTCAATGAGCAGTTCTTC. As protein: CASTSMIAGLFNEQFF. The chain is built from TRBV7-2 and TRBJ2-1, with 8 bases matching TRBD2. CDR1 is SGHTA, CDR2 FQGNSA, per germline. After removal of 7 bases from V and 6 bases from J, the junction contained 14 bases not matched to a gene. The CDR3 is made up of 16 amino acids.

The chain uses TRBV7-8 and TRBJ1-1; tentatively, D is TRBD1 (5 bases). With 4 bases removed from V and 2 bases from J, the gap between germline ends came to 8 bases. The CDR3 is 13 amino acids. The germline CDR1 and CDR2 sequences are SGHVS and FQNEAQ. The CDR3 protein is CASSWDVNTEAFF. In DNA form, the CDR3 reads TGTGCCAGCAGCTGGGACGTAAACACTGAAGCTTTCTTT.

The V gene is TRBV29-1, the J gene TRBJ2-7; D possibly corresponds to TRBD1 (6 bases). V was pared by 8 bases and J by 2 bases, with 13 bases between. The CDR3 spans 12 residues. Germline V gene data show CDR1 as SQVTM and CDR2 as ANQGSEA. CDR3 nucleotide sequence: TGCAGCTTTTTGAGGGGGACCTACGAGCAGTACTTC. This codes for CSFLRGTYEQYF.

This clonotype has only a few counts. The V and J genes are TRBV7-9 and TRBJ1-5; no clear D. The CDR3 has 14 residues. Germline V CDR1 and CDR2: SEHNR, FQNEAQ (reference sequence). V dropped 3 bases and J dropped 6 bases, with 12 bases sitting between them. In DNA form, the CDR3 reads TGTGCCAGCAGCTTCCCCGGGGAGGTTCAGCCCCAGCATTTT. It specifies CASSFPGEVQPQHF.

This clonotype was seen more than once but under ten times. The chain combines TRBV24-1 with TRBJ2-1; maybe TRBD1 (6 bases). V was cut by 4 bases and J by 7 bases, with 13 bases left in between. The CDR3 is 14 residues long. Germline CDR1 and CDR2: KGHDR and SFDVKD. CDR3: CATSDARGGNEQFF. The CDR3 nucleotides are TGTGCCACCAGTGACGCTAGAGGGGGAAATGAGCAGTTCTTC.

This clonotype has more than one count but fewer than ten. This chain uses TRBV18 with TRBJ1-1; possibly TRBD1 for D (6 bases). This CDR3 has 16 residues. Deletions cut 4 bases from V and 4 bases from J, with 19 bases between. CDR1 and CDR2 from the germline V gene are KGHSH and LQKENI. CDR3 nucleotides: TGTGCCAGCTCACGATCTAGGACGGAGGGGGGCACTGAAGCTTTCTTT. It codes for CASSRSRTEGGTEAFF.

This clonotype was recorded at least ten times. V gene TRBV28 combines with J gene TRBJ2-2; D might be TRBD2 (5 bases). This CDR3 comprises 15 residues. Germline loops: CDR1 MDHEN, CDR2 SYDVKM. V lost 8 bases and J 2 bases, leaving 15 bases between the germline ends. DNA for the CDR3: TGTGCCAGCGCCCGAGGTGGGAGAAACACCGGGGAGCTGTTTTTT. Protein sequence: CASARGGRNTGELFF.

V and J are TRBV5-4 and TRBJ2-7, with D possibly matching TRBD2 (5 bases). The V end was cut by 1 base, the J end by 0 bases, with 11 bases between. The CDR3 is made up of 15 amino acids. Germline V gene lookup returns CDR1 SGHNT and CDR2 YYREEE (reference sequence). The DNA of the CDR3 is TGTGCCAGCAGCTTGATTGCGGGCTTCTCCTACGAGCAGTACTTC. The encoded protein is CASSLIAGFSYEQYF.

This clonotype was seen ten or more times. J is TRBJ2-3 and V is TRBV7-2, with 8 bases that match TRBD2. The CDR3 consists of 15 residues. V lost 1 base to trimming and J lost 4 bases; unmatched junction nucleotides: 4. Per germline, CDR1 SGHTA and CDR2 FQGNSA. CDR3 nucleotide sequence: TGTGCCAGCAGCTTAGTGTCGGGAGGGGCAGATACGCAGTATTTT. Translating it yields CASSLVSGGADTQYF.

This clonotype was counted only a few times. The V gene is TRBV15, the J gene TRBJ2-2, with D perhaps TRBD2 (5 bases). Germline loops: CDR1 LNHNV, CDR2 YYDKDF (reference sequence). V was pared by 9 bases and J by 5 bases, with 16 bases between. The CDR3 covers 14 residues. In DNA form, the CDR3 reads TGTGCCACGGGAGAGTCGGCCTTAACCGGGGAGCTGTTTTTT. Its translation: CATGESALTGELFF.

This clonotype showed up just a few times. The gene calls are TRBV4-1 and TRBJ2-1; 7 nucleotides match TRBD2. CDR1 is MGHRA, CDR2 YSYEKL, per germline. The CDR3 covers 15 residues. With 4 bases clipped from V and 3 bases from J, the junction kept 6 bases outside the gene matches. The CDR3 spells CASSRSSGSYNEQFF. The DNA of the CDR3 is TGCGCCAGCAGCCGCTCTAGCGGAAGCTACAATGAGCAGTTCTTC.

This clonotype was counted only a few times. This sequence joins TRBV12-3 or TRBV12-4 and TRBJ2-7; 12 nucleotides agree with TRBD2. V was clipped by 5 bases and J by 8 bases; unmatched bases: 7. The CDR3 loop spans 14 amino acids. The CDR3: CASSPTSGSLKQYF. The CDR3 coding sequence is TGTGCCAGCAGTCCGACTAGCGGGAGTCTCAAGCAGTACTTC.

This clonotype was recorded at least ten times. The chain has TRBV7-2 and TRBJ2-2; D might be TRBD1 (6 bases). The CDR3 has 14 residues. The V gene's germline CDR1 is SGHTA and CDR2 FQGNSA. Trimming took off 10 bases at V and 0 bases at J, with 12 bases between the two ends. The CDR3 protein is CATSQGPNTGELFF. The CDR3 bases are TGTGCCACCTCTCAGGGGCCGAACACCGGGGAGCTGTTTTTT.

This clonotype appeared many times. The rearrangement uses TRBV9 and TRBJ2-3; unclear D gene. The ends were cut back, 0 bases at V and 2 bases at J, with 7 bases in the middle. Per germline, CDR1 SGDLS and CDR2 YYNGEE. This CDR3 is built from 14 residues. CDR3 sequence reads: CASSVGIVTDTQYF. The CDR3 DNA is TGTGCCAGCAGCGTAGGAATAGTCACAGATACGCAGTATTTT.

This clonotype was seen many times. J is TRBJ1-2 and V is TRBV27; 7 nucleotides agree with TRBD1. This CDR3 contains 15 residues. V was pared by 5 bases and J by 4 bases, with 10 bases of the junction left unmatched. Germline V CDR1 and CDR2: MNHEY, SMNVEV (reference sequence). As DNA, the CDR3 is TGTGCCAGCAGTAGGCAACAGGGGTGGGGCTATGGCTACACCTTC. This encodes CASSRQQGWGYGYTF.

This clonotype has a handful of counts. The chain is built from TRBV4-2 and TRBJ2-5; 10 bases map to TRBD2. The V gene end was trimmed by 0 bases and the J gene end by 2 bases; junction bases not matched to a gene: 6. This CDR3 contains 17 residues. CDR1 and CDR2 (germline): LGHNA, YNFKEQ. CDR3 sequence reads: CASSQDVAGGSQETQYF. The CDR3 region has the DNA TGTGCCAGCAGCCAAGACGTAGCGGGAGGATCTCAAGAGACCCAGTACTTC.

Regarding this clonotype: A single base separates this from a much larger clone, so it may be a read error. The genes are TRBV9 and TRBJ2-5; 9 bases align to TRBD1. Per germline, CDR1 SGDLS and CDR2 YYNGEE. The ends lost 0 bases at V and 4 bases at J; junction bases unmatched: 7. This CDR3 is built from 16 residues. In nucleotides, the CDR3 is TGTGCCAGCAGCGTAGGGACAGAGACAGGGGGAGAGACCCAGTACTTC. Its protein product is CASSVGTETGGETQYF.

This clonotype was seen more than once but under ten times. This rearrangement joins TRBV3-1 to TRBJ1-2, with 7 bases lining up with TRBD1. The CDR3 consists of 15 residues. The trim removed 4 bases at V and 4 bases at J, leaving 9 bases unmatched. CDR1 and CDR2 (germline): LGHDT, YNNKEL (reference sequence). The CDR3 DNA reads TGTGCCAGCAGCCCAGGGGGGCAGCCCCCCTATGGCTACACCTTC. Translating gives CASSPGGQPPYGYTF.

Many counts were recorded for this clonotype. This rearrangement joins TRBV5-1 to TRBJ2-7; 9 bases match TRBD1. The CDR3 contains 14 residues. V was clipped by 2 bases and J by 3 bases; unmatched bases: 3. Germline-derived CDR1 and CDR2 are SGHRS and YFSETQ. The CDR3 DNA sequence: TGCGCCAGCAGCTTCGTGACAGGGGGCTACGAGCAGTACTTC. Protein product: CASSFVTGGYEQYF. Filled out from reference TRBV5-1 and TRBJ2-7, the complete variable domain reads KAGVTQTPRYLIKTRGQQVTLSCSPISGHRSVSWYQQTPGQGLQFLFEYFSETQRNKGNFPGRFSGRQFSNSRSEMNVSTLELGDSALYLCASSFVTGGYEQYFGPGTRLTVT.

This clonotype is large. This chain uses TRBV4-2 with TRBJ2-7; 7 bases match TRBD2. Germline V gene sequence: CDR1 LGHNA, CDR2 YNFKEQ. Trimming at V came to 2 bases and at J to 5 bases, leaving 9 bases not matched to a gene. This CDR3 spans 15 amino acids. The CDR3 spells CASSQTGGSNDEQYF. DNA for the CDR3: TGTGCCAGCAGCCAAACGGGCGGGAGTAACGACGAGCAGTACTTC.

This clonotype has a count of ten or more. The V and J genes are TRBV5-1 and TRBJ2-1, with a weak D call TRBD1 (6 bases). The CDR3 spans 16 residues. V was pared by 0 bases and J by 6 bases, with 16 bases between. Germline V gene sequence: CDR1 SGHRS, CDR2 YFSETQ. This chain's CDR3 is CASSLAGQSSFNEQFF. The CDR3 nucleotides read TGCGCCAGCAGCTTGGCTGGACAGAGTTCTTTCAATGAGCAGTTCTTC.

This clonotype showed up many times. The chain employs TRBV5-1 and TRBJ2-7, with unresolved D. CDR3 size: 15 residues. Germline V gene sequence: CDR1 SGHRS, CDR2 YFSETQ. Between the trimmed V and J ends, which lost 2 bases and 5 bases, there was a span of 17 bases. CDR3 region: CASSFGAGSSNEQYF. The CDR3 DNA is TGCGCCAGCAGCTTTGGCGCCGGTTCATCTAACGAGCAGTACTTC. The full variable domain, with the rest looked up from reference TRBV5-1 and TRBJ2-7, is KAGVTQTPRYLIKTRGQQVTLSCSPISGHRSVSWYQQTPGQGLQFLFEYFSETQRNKGNFPGRFSGRQFSNSRSEMNVSTLELGDSALYLCASSFGAGSSNEQYFGPGTRLTVT.

This clonotype was seen a few times. V and J are TRBV29-1 and TRBJ1-1; D unclear. Between the trimmed V and J ends, which lost 7 bases and 4 bases, there was a span of 13 bases. The CDR3 is 12 amino acids. Germline V gene lookup returns CDR1 SQVTM and CDR2 ANQGSEA. Written as DNA, the CDR3 is TGCAGCGCCCTACCACAGACCACTGAAGCTTTCTTT. Translating it yields CSALPQTTEAFF.

This clonotype was seen many times. The rearrangement links TRBV25-1 to TRBJ1-3; unclear D gene. The CDR3 length is 14 residues. V lost 3 bases to trimming and J lost 4 bases, with 10 bases between them. Germline assignment: CDR1 MGHDK and CDR2 SYGVNS. Here the CDR3 reads CASSDRTAGNTIYF. CDR3 in DNA: TGTGCCAGCAGTGATCGTACTGCAGGAAACACCATATATTTT.

This sequence joins TRBV20-1 and TRBJ2-1, with D perhaps being TRBD1 or TRBD2 (6 bases each). V lost 1 base and J 7 bases, leaving 8 bases between the germline ends. The CDR3 is 12 residues long. Germline V gene sequence: CDR1 DFQATT, CDR2 SNEGSKA (reference sequence). The CDR3 DNA sequence: TGCAGTGCTAGAGGGGGGGCTAATGAGCAGTTCTTC. Protein product: CSARGGANEQFF.

This clonotype came up many times. The chain is built from TRBV7-6 and TRBJ1-1; no definite D call. This CDR3 region has 13 residues. V was clipped by 4 bases and J by 1 base, with 7 bases between them. CDR1 and CDR2 (germline): SGHVS, FNYEAQ. CDR3 coding DNA: TGTGCCAGCAGCTACAACCGGAACACTGAAGCTTTCTTT. This translates into CASSYNRNTEAFF. Supplemented by reference TRBV7-6 and TRBJ1-1, the full variable domain reads GAGVSQSPRYKVTKRGQDVALRCDPISGHVSLYWYRQALGQGPEFLTYFNYEAQQDKSGLPNDRFSAERPEGSISTLTIQRTEQRDSAMYRCASSYNRNTEAFFGQGTRLTVV.

This clonotype has ten or more counts. V is TRBV29-1 and J is TRBJ2-3; D not certain. V lost 6 bases and J lost 0, with 7 bases in between. CDR1 and CDR2 (germline): SQVTM, ANQGSEA. This CDR3 comprises 12 residues. CDR3 nucleotides: TGCAGCGTCTCCCAGAGCACAGATACGCAGTATTTT. This codes for CSVSQSTDTQYF.